The clone carrying this T cell receptor beta chain occurred many times. Its antigen is as yet unknown. CDR1 is DFQATT and CDR2 is SNEGSKA in the germline V gene (reference sequence). The CDR3 totals 15 residues. Trimming removed 4 bases from V and 0 bases from J, with 12 bases in between. Template material for TCR beta VDJ and CDR3 profiling consisted of genomic DNA. TCRdb reprocessed the reads via MiXCR and lists one record per CDR3 protein. This sample has approximately 130,000 distinct CDR3 sequences, with approximately 40% found just once. Patients included in sequencing had previously demonstrated CD8+CD57+ cell expansion by flow cytometry. Patients uniformly had severe acquired aplastic anemia. Blood came from patients not yet given any therapy. This record comes from a study of CD8+CD57+ T cells in acquired aplastic anemia. Study context: DNA recovered from sorted CD4+ and CD8+ cells had a mean of approximately 3.2 ug. Study-wide findings and caveats: Patients had roughly 31 CD8+ CDR3 sequences in common with controls (the shared set).

The chain joins TRBV20-1 to TRBJ1-4, with no clear D. The receptor's source is a human donor with aplastic anemia. The sequencing input was sorted CD4+, CD8+, or CD8+CD57+ T cells (not recorded which) from PBMCs. Written as DNA, the CDR3 is TGCAGTGCTAAAAAGGACGGCTCAACTAATGAAAAACTGTTTTTT. It codes for CSAKKDGSTNEKLFF.